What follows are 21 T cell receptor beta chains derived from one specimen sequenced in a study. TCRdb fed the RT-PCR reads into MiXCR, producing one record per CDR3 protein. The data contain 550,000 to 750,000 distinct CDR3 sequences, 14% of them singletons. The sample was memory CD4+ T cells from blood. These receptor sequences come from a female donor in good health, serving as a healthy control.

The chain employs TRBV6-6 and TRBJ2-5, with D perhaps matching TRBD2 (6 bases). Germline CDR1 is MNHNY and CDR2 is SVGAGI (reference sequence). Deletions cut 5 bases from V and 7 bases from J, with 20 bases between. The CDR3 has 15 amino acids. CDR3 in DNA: TGTGCCAGCAGTCCTTCCCGGGGGAACCTTTTGACCCAGTACTTC. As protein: CASSPSRGNLLTQYF.

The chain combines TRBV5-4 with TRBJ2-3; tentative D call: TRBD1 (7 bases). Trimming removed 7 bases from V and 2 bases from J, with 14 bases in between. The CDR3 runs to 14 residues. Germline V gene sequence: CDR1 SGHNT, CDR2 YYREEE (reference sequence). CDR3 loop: CASLQGGATDTQYF. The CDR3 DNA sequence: TGTGCCAGCCTGCAGGGGGGCGCCACAGATACGCAGTATTTT.

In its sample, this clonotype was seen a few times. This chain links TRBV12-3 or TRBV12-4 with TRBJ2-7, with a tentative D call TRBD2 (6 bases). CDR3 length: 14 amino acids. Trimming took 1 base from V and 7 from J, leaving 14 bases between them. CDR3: CASSLGGVFEEQYF. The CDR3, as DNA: TGTGCCAGCAGTTTAGGCGGGGTGTTTGAAGAGCAGTACTTC.

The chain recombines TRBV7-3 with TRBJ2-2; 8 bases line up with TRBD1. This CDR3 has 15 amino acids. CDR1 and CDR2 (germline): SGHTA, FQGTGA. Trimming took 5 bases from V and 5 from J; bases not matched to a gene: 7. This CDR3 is CASSPDRAGTGELFF. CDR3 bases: TGTGCCAGCAGCCCGGACAGGGCCGGGACCGGGGAGCTGTTTTTT.

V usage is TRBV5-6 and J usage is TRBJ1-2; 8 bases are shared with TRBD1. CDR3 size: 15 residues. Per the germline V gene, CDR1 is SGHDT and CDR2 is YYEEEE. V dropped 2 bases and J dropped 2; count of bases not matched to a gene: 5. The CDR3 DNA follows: TGTGCCAGCAGCTTTATGGACAGGGAGAACTATGGCTACACCTTC. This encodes CASSFMDRENYGYTF.

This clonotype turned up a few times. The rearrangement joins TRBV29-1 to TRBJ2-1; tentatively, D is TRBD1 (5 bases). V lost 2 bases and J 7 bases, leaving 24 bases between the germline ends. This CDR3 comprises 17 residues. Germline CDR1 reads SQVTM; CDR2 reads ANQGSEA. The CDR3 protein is CSVESRAAWPRVNEQFF. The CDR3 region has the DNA TGCAGCGTTGAAAGCAGGGCGGCGTGGCCTCGGGTGAATGAGCAGTTCTTC.

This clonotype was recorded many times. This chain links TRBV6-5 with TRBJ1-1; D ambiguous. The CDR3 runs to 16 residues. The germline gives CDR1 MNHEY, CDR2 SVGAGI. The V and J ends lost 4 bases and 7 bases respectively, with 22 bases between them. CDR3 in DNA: TGTGCCAGCAGTTCATCGAGGAGGCACCGGTTCGGTGAAGCTTTCTTT. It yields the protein CASSSSRRHRFGEAFF.

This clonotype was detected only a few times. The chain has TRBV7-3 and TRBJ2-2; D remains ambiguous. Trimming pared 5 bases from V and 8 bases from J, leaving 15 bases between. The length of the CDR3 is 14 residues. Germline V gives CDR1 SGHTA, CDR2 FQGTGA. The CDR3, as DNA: TGTGCCAGCAGCCTAGAGCGTTTGGGAGGGGAGCTGTTTTTT. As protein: CASSLERLGGELFF.

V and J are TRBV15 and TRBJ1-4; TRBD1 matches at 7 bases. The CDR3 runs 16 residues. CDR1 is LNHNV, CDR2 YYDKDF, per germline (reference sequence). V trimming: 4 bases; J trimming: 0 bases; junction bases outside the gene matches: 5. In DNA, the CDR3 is TGTGCCACCAGCAATTACAGGGGTGCAACTAATGAAAAACTGTTTTTT. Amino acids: CATSNYRGATNEKLFF.

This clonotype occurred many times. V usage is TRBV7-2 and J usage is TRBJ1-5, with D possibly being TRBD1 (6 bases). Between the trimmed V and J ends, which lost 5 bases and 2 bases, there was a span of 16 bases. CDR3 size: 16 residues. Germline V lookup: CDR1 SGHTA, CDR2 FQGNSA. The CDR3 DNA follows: TGTGCCAGCAGCCGGGAGGGGGGCTTTGGCAATCAGCCCCAGCATTTT. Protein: CASSREGGFGNQPQHF.

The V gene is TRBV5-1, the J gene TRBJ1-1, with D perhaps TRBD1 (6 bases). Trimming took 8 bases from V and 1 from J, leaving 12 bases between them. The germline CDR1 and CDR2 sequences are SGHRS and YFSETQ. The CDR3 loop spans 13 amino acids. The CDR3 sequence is CASGEQGNTEAFF. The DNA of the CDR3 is TGCGCCAGTGGTGAACAGGGGAACACTGAAGCTTTCTTT.

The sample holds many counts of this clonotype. In DNA, the CDR3 is TGCAGTGCTTCGATTAGGAGGGCCTTGAATGAGCAGTTCTTC. It translates to CSASIRRALNEQFF. The chain employs TRBV20-1 and TRBJ2-1; D possibly corresponds to TRBD2 (6 bases). CDR1 is DFQATT, CDR2 SNEGSKA, per germline (reference sequence). This CDR3 comprises 14 residues. V dropped 5 bases and J dropped 7 bases, with 18 bases sitting between them.

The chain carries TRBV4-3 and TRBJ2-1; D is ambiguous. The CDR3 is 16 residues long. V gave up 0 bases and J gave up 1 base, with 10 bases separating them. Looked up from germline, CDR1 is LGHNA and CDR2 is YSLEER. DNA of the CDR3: TGCGCCAGCAGCCAAGATCTTCCCGGTTCCTACAATGAGCAGTTCTTC. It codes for CASSQDLPGSYNEQFF.

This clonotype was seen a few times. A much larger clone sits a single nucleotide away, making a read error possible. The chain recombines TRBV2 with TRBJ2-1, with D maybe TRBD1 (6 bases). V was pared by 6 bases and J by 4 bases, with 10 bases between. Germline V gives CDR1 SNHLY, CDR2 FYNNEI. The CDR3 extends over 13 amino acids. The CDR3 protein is CASRDSGYNEQFF. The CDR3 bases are TGTGCCAGCAGGGACAGCGGATACAATGAGCAGTTCTTC.

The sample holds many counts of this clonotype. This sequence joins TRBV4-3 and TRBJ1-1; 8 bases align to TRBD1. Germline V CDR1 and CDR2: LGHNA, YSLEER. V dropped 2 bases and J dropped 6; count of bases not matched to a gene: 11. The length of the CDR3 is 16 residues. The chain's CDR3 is CASSQITNRGKAEAFF. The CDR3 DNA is TGCGCCAGCAGCCAAATAACTAACAGGGGGAAAGCTGAAGCTTTCTTT.

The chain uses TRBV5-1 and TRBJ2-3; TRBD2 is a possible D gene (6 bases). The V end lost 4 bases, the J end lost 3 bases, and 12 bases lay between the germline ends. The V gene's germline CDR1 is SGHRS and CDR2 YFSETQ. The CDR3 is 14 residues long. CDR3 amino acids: CASSPGVGTDTQYF. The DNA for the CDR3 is TGCGCCAGCAGCCCGGGAGTCGGTACAGATACGCAGTATTTT.

In nucleotides, the CDR3 is TGCAGTGCTAGCGACTACCGGGACAGGGTAAAGTATCAGCCCCAGCATTTT. Translation gives CSASDYRDRVKYQPQHF. V and J are TRBV20-1 and TRBJ1-5; the match to TRBD1 covers 9 bases. Germline V gives CDR1 DFQATT, CDR2 SNEGSKA (reference sequence). Trimming removed 3 bases from V and 5 bases from J; junction bases left unmatched: 14. The CDR3 has 17 amino acids.

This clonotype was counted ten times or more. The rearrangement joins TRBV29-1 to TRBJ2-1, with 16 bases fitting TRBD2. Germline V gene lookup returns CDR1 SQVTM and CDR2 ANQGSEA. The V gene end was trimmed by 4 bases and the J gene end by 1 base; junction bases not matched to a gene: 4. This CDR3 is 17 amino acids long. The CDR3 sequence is CSVAGLAGGLSYNEQFF. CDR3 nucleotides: TGCAGCGTTGCGGGACTAGCGGGGGGGTTGTCCTACAATGAGCAGTTCTTC.

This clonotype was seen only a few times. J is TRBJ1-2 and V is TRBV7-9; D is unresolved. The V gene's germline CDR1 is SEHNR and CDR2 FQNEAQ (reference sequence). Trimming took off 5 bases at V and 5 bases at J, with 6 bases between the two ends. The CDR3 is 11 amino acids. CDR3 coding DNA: TGTGCCAGCAGCCAAGAATATGGCTACACCTTC. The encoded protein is CASSQEYGYTF.

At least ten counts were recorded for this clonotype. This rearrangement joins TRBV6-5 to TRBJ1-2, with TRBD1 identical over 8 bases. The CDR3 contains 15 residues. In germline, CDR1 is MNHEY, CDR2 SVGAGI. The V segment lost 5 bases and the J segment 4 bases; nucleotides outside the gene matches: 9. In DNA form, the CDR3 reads TGTGCCAGCAGTGAGTCGACAGGGGCCGTCTATGGCTACACCTTC. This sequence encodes CASSESTGAVYGYTF.

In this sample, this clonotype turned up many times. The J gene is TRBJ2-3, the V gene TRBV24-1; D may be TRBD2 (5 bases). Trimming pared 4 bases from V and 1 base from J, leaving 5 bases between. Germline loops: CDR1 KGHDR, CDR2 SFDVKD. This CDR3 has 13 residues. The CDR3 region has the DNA TGTGCCACCAGTGACGGGGGCACAGATACGCAGTATTTT. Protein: CATSDGGTDTQYF.